The T cell receptor (beta chain) described here comes from a study of blood T cell repertoires in COVID-19. Across the whole study: Donors in the United States, Italy and Spain gave samples during acute or convalescent COVID-19. PBMCs, B-cell-depleted T cells, or T cells provided the cDNA or gDNA that made up the material.

The V and J ends lost 2 bases and 3 bases, in that order; junction bases with no gene match: 4. Looked up from germline, CDR1 is SGHRS and CDR2 is YFSETQ. The CDR3 is made up of 15 amino acids. Seattle enrolled patients during active infection and tracked them longitudinally. Original processing methods: The authors estimated nucleated cell counts from reference gene primer amplification. Assay: immunoSEQ multiplex PCR; the TCRdb copy retains only in-frame clones and omits some. For V, J and clone size, that table is used; D and trimming come from the DNA. The sample carries 300,000 to 400,000 clones, approximately 89% recorded once.

The source of this sequence is a woman aged 60-75 years with COVID-19, enrolled during active disease. V usage is TRBV5-1 and J usage is TRBJ2-5; 10 bases map to TRBD2. The source material was peripheral blood. The CDR3 region is CASSLPLAGEETQYF. CDR3 bases: TGCGCCAGCAGCTTACCCCTAGCGGGGGAAGAGACCCAGTACTTC.